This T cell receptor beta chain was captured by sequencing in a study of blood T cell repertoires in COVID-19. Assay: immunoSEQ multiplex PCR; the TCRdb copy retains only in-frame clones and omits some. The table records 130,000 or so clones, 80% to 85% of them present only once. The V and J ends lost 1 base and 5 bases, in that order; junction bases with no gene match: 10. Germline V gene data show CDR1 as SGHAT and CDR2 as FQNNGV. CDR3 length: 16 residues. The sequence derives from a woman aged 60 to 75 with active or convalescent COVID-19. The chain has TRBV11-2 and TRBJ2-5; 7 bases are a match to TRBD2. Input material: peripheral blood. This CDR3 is CASSLGVRDYGETQYF. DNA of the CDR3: TGTGCCAGCAGCTTAGGGGTCCGGGACTATGGGGAGACCCAGTACTTC.